What follows are 12 T cell receptor beta chains derived from one specimen sequenced in a study of T cells in tumors after PD-1 blockade. Method: immunoSEQ multiplex PCR; TCRdb's copy keeps in-frame clones and lacks some. The sample holds about 33,000 clones, around 80% seen once. Here the sequenced sample was PBMCs, taken before anti-PD-1 treatment. These receptors came from a human donor with basal cell carcinoma.

The chain has TRBV9 and TRBJ2-3; 7 nucleotides match TRBD1. The CDR3 is 16 residues long. Germline CDR1 and CDR2: SGDLS and YYNGEE. V lost 0 bases, J lost 2 bases, and 6 bases stayed unmatched. This CDR3 is CASSVGTGVTTDTQYF. CDR3 nucleotide sequence: TGTGCCAGCAGCGTAGGTACAGGGGTCACCACAGATACGCAGTATTTT.

This clone occurred a few times. The chain employs TRBV6-2 or TRBV6-3 and TRBJ1-5; D is ambiguous. Trimming shortened V by 4 bases and J by 4 bases, and 11 bases separated the two germline ends. The length of the CDR3 is 14 residues. Germline V gene data show CDR1 as MNHEY and CDR2 as SVGEGT. CDR3 nucleotides: TGTGCCAGCAGTTTCGGACGGATGAATCAGCCCCAGCATTTT. Translated, it gives CASSFGRMNQPQHF.

The chain joins TRBV6-1 to TRBJ2-7; 12 bases are shared with TRBD1. CDR3 length: 15 residues. Losses at the gene ends were 3 bases for V and 5 bases for J; bases not matched to a gene: 5. Germline CDR1 reads MNHNS; CDR2 reads SASEGT. The CDR3 region is CASSEWDRGLDEQYF. The CDR3 bases are TGTGCCAGCAGTGAGTGGGACAGGGGGCTCGACGAGCAGTACTTC.

J is TRBJ1-1 and V is TRBV12-5; 9 bases fit TRBD1. J was trimmed by 9 bases and V by 5 bases; bases with no gene match: 4. Germline CDR1 and CDR2: LGHNT and FRNRAP. The CDR3 loop spans 12 amino acids. The CDR3 is CASGPHRGQAFF. CDR3 DNA: TGTGCTAGTGGTCCGCACAGGGGGCAAGCTTTCTTT.

The CDR3 reads CSVTDSYGYTF. CDR3 sequence (DNA): TGCAGCGTGACGGACAGCTATGGCTACACCTTC. J is TRBJ1-2 and V is TRBV29-1, with a tentative D call TRBD1 (6 bases). Looked up from germline, CDR1 is SQVTM and CDR2 is ANQGSEA. The CDR3 has 11 amino acids. Deletions cut 6 bases from V and 4 bases from J, with 9 bases between.

The chain has TRBV19 and TRBJ2-4, with 7 nucleotides matching TRBD1. Germline V gene sequence: CDR1 LNHDA, CDR2 SQIVND (reference sequence). V shed 10 bases, J shed 3 bases, and the junction held 12 bases outside the gene matches. There are 15 residues in the CDR3. The CDR3 sequence: CATIERTGGKNIQYF. For the CDR3, the DNA is TGTGCCACGATCGAAAGGACAGGAGGCAAAAACATTCAGTACTTC. Together with reference TRBV19 and TRBJ2-4, the CDR3 gives the full variable domain: DGGITQSPKYLFRKEGQNVTLSCEQNLNHDAMYWYRQDPGQGLRLIYYSQIVNDFQKGDIAEGYSVSREKKESFPLTVTSAQKNPTAFYLCATIERTGGKNIQYFGAGTRLSVL.

This clone counts as medium-sized. The chain carries TRBV2 and TRBJ1-1, with no clear D. CDR3 length: 11 residues. Germline V gene lookup returns CDR1 SNHLY and CDR2 FYNNEI. CDR3 sequence: CATNWETEAFF. CDR3 bases: TGTGCTACGAATTGGGAAACAGAAGCTTTCTTT. Looking up the rest from reference TRBV2 and TRBJ1-1 gives the full variable domain: EPEVTQTPSHQVTQMGQEVILRCVPISNHLYFYWYRQILGQKVEFLVSFYNNEISEKSEIFDDQFSVERPDGSNFTLKIRSTKLEDSAMYFCATNWETEAFFGQGTRLTVV.

This clone appeared a single time. V usage is TRBV7-6 and J usage is TRBJ2-6, with 8 bases matching TRBD1. Germline V gene sequence: CDR1 SGHVS, CDR2 FNYEAQ. This CDR3 is built from 20 residues. V shed 2 bases and J 2 bases; nucleotides not matched to a gene: 14. CDR3 nucleotide sequence: TGTGCCAGCAGCTTACTAGGGGCAGGGGGCGGAAGGCCTGGGGCCAACGTCCTGACTTTC. Encoded protein: CASSLLGAGGGRPGANVLTF.

The rearrangement uses TRBV5-6 and TRBJ1-1; D is unresolved. Between the trimmed V and J ends, which lost 3 bases and 2 bases, there was a span of 14 bases. This CDR3 contains 15 residues. Germline assignment: CDR1 SGHDT and CDR2 YYEEEE. CDR3 in amino acids: CASSSYSLSNTEAFF. As DNA, the CDR3 is TGTGCCAGCAGCTCCTACTCTCTCAGCAACACTGAAGCTTTCTTT. Using reference TRBV5-6 and TRBJ1-1 for the parts outside the CDR3, the full variable domain is DAGVTQSPTHLIKTRGQQVTLRCSPKSGHDTVSWYQQALGQGPQFIFQYYEEEERQRGNFPDRFSGHQFPNYSSELNVNALLLGDSALYLCASSSYSLSNTEAFFGQGTRLTVV.

The V call is TRBV7-9, the J call TRBJ1-4, with D unclear. Between the trimmed V and J ends, which lost 5 bases and 4 bases, there was a span of 11 bases. Germline assignment: CDR1 SEHNR and CDR2 FQNEAQ (reference sequence). The CDR3 is 14 residues long. The CDR3 region has the DNA TGTGCCAGCAGCCAACGGGCTGGTAATGAAAAACTGTTTTTT. It yields the protein CASSQRAGNEKLFF.

V gene TRBV3-1 (or the pseudogene TRBV3-2) combines with J gene TRBJ2-7; no clear D. V was pared by 5 bases and J by 8 bases, with 10 bases between. In germline, CDR1 is LGHDT, CDR2 YNNKEL (reference sequence). The CDR3 extends over 11 amino acids. CDR3 loop: CASSAGLKQYF. The DNA for the CDR3 is TGTGCCAGCAGCGCAGGCCTAAAGCAGTACTTC.

V usage is TRBV5-6 and J usage is TRBJ2-5; 8 bases match TRBD1. CDR3 length: 18 amino acids. Germline assignment: CDR1 SGHDT and CDR2 YYEEEE. J lost 2 bases, V lost 4 bases, and 16 bases had no gene match. CDR3 DNA: TGTGCCAGCAGCGCATCCCGGGACAGGCGTTTTGGTCAAGAGACCCAGTACTTC. It translates to CASSASRDRRFGQETQYF. The full variable domain, completed using reference TRBV5-6 and TRBJ2-5, is DAGVTQSPTHLIKTRGQQVTLRCSPKSGHDTVSWYQQALGQGPQFIFQYYEEEERQRGNFPDRFSGHQFPNYSSELNVNALLLGDSALYLCASSASRDRRFGQETQYFGPGTRLLVL.